Listed here are 17 T cell receptor beta chains from one sample, sequenced in a study of prognosis after radiotherapy for stage I lung cancer. Multiplex PCR, run in two rounds, amplified TCR beta CDR3 from genomic DNA. The first round of PCR was done with primers that matched each TRBV and TRBJ gene. From the multiplex PCR reads, TCRdb called clonotypes with MiXCR, one entry per CDR3 protein. Of 13,000 to 15,000 distinct CDR3 sequences in the sample, about half are singletons; the top ten hold 38%. Sequences were derived from PBMCs, sampled before or after stereotactic body radiation therapy (not recorded which). The receptors originated from a donor over 45 with non-small cell lung cancer.

The V gene is TRBV20-1, the J gene TRBJ2-2; the match to TRBD2 covers 7 bases. Germline lookup yields CDR1 DFQATT and CDR2 SNEGSKA (reference sequence). The CDR3 length is 15 residues. V lost 3 bases and J lost 5; bases outside the gene matches: 9. The CDR3 DNA reads TGCAGTGCTAGGGAAAGCGGGACGTGGACCGGGGAGCTGTTTTTT. This gives the protein CSARESGTWTGELFF.

Details on this clonotype: It may be a read error: a sequence one base away is much more abundant. The CDR3 sequence is CAGIGSTDTQYF. Written as DNA, the CDR3 is TGTGCCGGCATTGGGAGCACAGATACGCAGTATTTT. The V and J genes are TRBV2 and TRBJ2-3; D unclear. The V gene lost 11 bases and the J gene lost 0 bases, with 9 bases spanning the gap. From germline, CDR1 is SNHLY and CDR2 FYNNEI. The CDR3 consists of 12 residues. The full variable domain, rest sourced from reference TRBV2 and TRBJ2-3, is EPEVTQTPSHQVTQMGQEVILRCVPISNHLYFYWYRQILGQKVEFLVSFYNNEISEKSEIFDDQFSVERPDGSNFTLKIRSTKLEDSAMYFCAGIGSTDTQYFGPGTRLTVL.

This clonotype has a count of ten or more. The chain has TRBV11-2 and TRBJ2-7; 15 nucleotides match TRBD2. The germline V gene encodes CDR1 SGHAT and CDR2 FQNNGV. Trimming took 0 bases from V and 5 from J; bases not matched to a gene: 11. The CDR3 is 19 amino acids. CDR3: CASSLEFPGLAGGPDEQYF. The CDR3 DNA sequence: TGTGCCAGCAGCTTAGAATTCCCTGGACTAGCGGGAGGGCCAGACGAGCAGTACTTC.

This clonotype was observed a handful of times. The DNA for the CDR3 is TGTGCCAGCAGCTTAGTCGGTCGCGAGCAGTACTTC. Amino acids: CASSLVGREQYF. V usage is TRBV13 and J usage is TRBJ2-7, with D unresolved. This CDR3 spans 12 amino acids. Germline CDR1 and CDR2: PRHDT and FYEKMQ (reference sequence). With 1 base removed from V and 6 bases from J, the gap between germline ends came to 7 bases.

As regards this clonotype: This likely came from a read error, as a far larger clone is one base away. The V and J genes are TRBV6-4 and TRBJ1-5; a possible D gene is TRBD1 (6 bases). Trimming cost V 8 bases and J 6 bases, with 17 bases left between them. The CDR3 has 14 amino acids. The V gene's germline CDR1 is MRHNA and CDR2 SNTAGT. The CDR3 DNA is TGTGCCAGCCAGGAGGTGGGGGCAGGTCAGCCCCAGCATTTT. Its protein product is CASQEVGAGQPQHF.

Here the CDR3 reads CATEDRGYEQYF. The CDR3 region has the DNA TGTGCCACCGAAGACAGGGGCTACGAGCAGTACTTC. This sequence joins TRBV24-1 and TRBJ2-7; TRBD1 aligns across 8 bases. V was clipped by 9 bases and J by 3 bases; unmatched bases: 3. This CDR3 contains 12 residues. Per germline, CDR1 KGHDR and CDR2 SFDVKD.

The rearrangement uses TRBV5-1 and TRBJ2-7; the match to TRBD2 covers 7 bases. The length of the CDR3 is 14 residues. The V and J ends lost 1 base and 8 bases, in that order; junction bases with no gene match: 9. The germline CDR1 and CDR2 sequences are SGHRS and YFSETQ. CDR3 DNA: TGCGCCAGCAGCTTGCGGGGTGGGGGGGGGAAGCAGTACTTC. It codes for CASSLRGGGGKQYF. The whole variable domain, filled in from reference TRBV5-1 and TRBJ2-7, reads KAGVTQTPRYLIKTRGQQVTLSCSPISGHRSVSWYQQTPGQGLQFLFEYFSETQRNKGNFPGRFSGRQFSNSRSEMNVSTLELGDSALYLCASSLRGGGGKQYFGPGTRLTVT.

The chain recombines TRBV7-6 with TRBJ2-3; TRBD2 matches at 12 bases. The CDR3 covers 17 residues. The V segment lost 5 bases and the J segment 4 bases; nucleotides outside the gene matches: 10. Germline assignment: CDR1 SGHVS and CDR2 FNYEAQ. The CDR3 here is CASSPVTSGSSPDTQYF. DNA of the CDR3: TGTGCCAGCAGCCCAGTGACTAGCGGGAGTAGCCCAGATACGCAGTATTTT.

As for this clonotype: A read error likely explains this, since a far larger clone differs by one base. V gene TRBV6-9 combines with J gene TRBJ1-3; D is unclear. The germline CDR1 and CDR2 sequences are MNHGY and SVAAGI. The CDR3 totals 14 residues. CDR3 residues: CASSSPRPGNTMYF. The CDR3 DNA reads TGTGCCAGCAGTTCTCCCAGGCCGGGGAACACCATGTATTTT.

This clonotype was detected ten times or more. The chain uses TRBV11-1 and TRBJ2-3, with D possibly matching TRBD2 (5 bases). Trimming stripped 1 base from V and 4 bases from J, with 9 bases between. The length of the CDR3 is 14 residues. Germline CDR1 reads SGHAT; CDR2 reads FQDESV (reference sequence). The CDR3 DNA reads as TGTGCCAGCAGCTTAGGTCGGGAAGCAGATACGCAGTATTTT. It translates to CASSLGREADTQYF. The whole variable domain, filled in from reference TRBV11-1 and TRBJ2-3, reads EAEVAQSPRYKITEKSQAVAFWCDPISGHATLYWYRQILGQGPELLVQFQDESVVDDSQLPKDRFSAERLKGVDSTLKIQPAELGDSAMYLCASSLGREADTQYFGPGTRLTVL.

This clonotype was seen many times. The chain couples TRBV6-1 to TRBJ2-5, with 8 positions matching TRBD2. The CDR3 totals 15 residues. CDR1 is MNHNS and CDR2 is SASEGT in the germline V gene. Trimming cost V 6 bases and J 4 bases; bases outside gene matches: 10. The CDR3, as DNA: TGTGCCAGCAGAAACCAGGGACTAGTAGGAGAGACCCAGTACTTC. Encoded protein: CASRNQGLVGETQYF.

A note on this clonotype: The junction departs from the called germline gene at one end, perhaps through a read error. The chain combines TRBV6-1 with TRBJ2-5; no firm D call. Germline CDR1 and CDR2: MNHNS and SASEGT. This CDR3 spans 13 amino acids. The CDR3 here is CAGLEDGQETQYF. Here the CDR3 DNA reads TGTGCCGGCCTCGAGGACGGGCAAGAGACCCAGTACTTT.

This clonotype was counted only a few times. The CDR3 sequence: CASSQTGTTYTEAFF. For the CDR3, the DNA is TGTGCCAGCAGCCAGACCGGGACAACTTACACTGAAGCTTTCTTT. The chain has TRBV14 and TRBJ1-1; maybe TRBD1 (6 bases). Germline assignment: CDR1 SGHDN and CDR2 FVKESK. The CDR3 spans 15 residues. Trimming removed 3 bases from V and 3 bases from J, with 14 bases in between.

J is TRBJ2-7 and V is TRBV6-5; possibly TRBD1 for D (6 bases). This CDR3 comprises 14 residues. Germline CDR1 MNHEY, CDR2 SVGAGI. Trimming took 4 bases from V and 7 from J, leaving 17 bases between them. CDR3 coding DNA: TGTGCCAGCAGTTCCACAGGGCTCCTAGGGGAGCAGTACTTC. This sequence encodes CASSSTGLLGEQYF.

Concerning this clonotype itself: A far larger clone is only one base removed, so a read error is likely. The genes are TRBV7-9 and TRBJ1-2, with D hard to call. The V gene's germline CDR1 is SEHNR and CDR2 FQNEAQ (reference sequence). CDR3 length: 12 residues. CDR3 sequence (DNA): TGTACCAGCAGCCCCCGGCGGGGTGGCTACACCTTC. Translation gives CTSSPRRGGYTF.

The V gene is TRBV28, the J gene TRBJ1-3; no clear D gene. In germline, CDR1 is MDHEN, CDR2 SYDVKM. V lost 7 bases, J lost 2 bases, and 12 bases lay in between. The CDR3 contains 14 residues. CDR3 residues: CASILMVAGNTIYF. The CDR3 nucleotides read TGTGCCAGCATTTTGATGGTAGCTGGAAACACCATATATTTT.

In this sample, this clonotype is medium-sized. The V call is TRBV28, the J call TRBJ1-2; D unresolved. The CDR3 is made up of 15 amino acids. V shed 5 bases and J shed 3 bases, with 16 bases lying between them. Germline V lookup: CDR1 MDHEN, CDR2 SYDVKM. CDR3 amino acids: CASSPMMYRDYGYTF. CDR3 bases: TGTGCCAGCAGTCCGATGATGTATAGAGACTATGGCTACACCTTC.